Sequencing of this T cell receptor (beta chain) was carried out in a study of blood T cell repertoires in COVID-19. Authors' data handling: Quantification of nucleated cells was approximated via reference gene primer amplification. Assay: immunoSEQ multiplex PCR; the TCRdb copy retains only in-frame clones and omits some. V, J and clone size reflect that table, while D and trimming were determined from the DNA. This sample yields around 300,000 clones, of which 85% to 90% are seen a single time; less than 3% belongs to the top ten. Seattle researchers signed up patients amid active infection and tracked them longitudinally. CDR1 MDHEN and CDR2 SYDVKM come from the germline V gene. The V end lost 3 bases, the J end lost 8 bases, and 16 bases lay between the germline ends. The CDR3 consists of 15 residues.

The source material was peripheral blood. The chain joins TRBV28 to TRBJ1-4; D might be TRBD1 (5 bases). The clonotype was recovered from a woman between 25 and 40 years old with COVID-19, enrolled during active disease. The CDR3 DNA sequence: TGTGCCAGCAGTTTGGTACGGCAGGGTGTAGAAAAACTGTTTTTT. Its protein is CASSLVRQGVEKLFF.